This T cell receptor (beta chain) was recovered during a study of shared clonotypes between healthy human individuals. Replicate PCRs run on sorted subsets employed 200 ng DNA, 25,000 to 35,000 T cell genomes. TCRdb's copy holds only in-frame clones and misses some; the assay was immunoSEQ multiplex PCR. This sample has about 700,000 clones, with 92% found just once. Trimming removed 2 bases at V and 0 bases at J, with 7 bases between. The CDR3 has 14 amino acids. Looked up from germline, CDR1 is MDHEN and CDR2 is SYDVKM. This clone was observed once. The naive CD8 subset, CD45RO-negative cells positively selected for CCR7, excluded terminally differentiated effector memory CD45RA+ cells.

Input material: naive CD8+ T cells sorted from blood. The TCR originated in a man aged 30 to 45 in good health. This rearrangement joins TRBV28 to TRBJ2-5, with D possibly being TRBD2 (5 bases). The CDR3, as DNA: TGTGCCAGCAGTTTAACGGGGTACCAAGAGACCCAGTACTTC. Its protein product is CASSLTGYQETQYF.